This T cell receptor (beta chain) was retrieved from a study of T cell changes during pregnancy in multiple sclerosis. Generated by immunoSEQ multiplex PCR, the TCRdb table keeps only in-frame clones and is missing some. The data show some 80,000 clones, roughly 96% seen once. This specimen was peripheral blood, taken in the second trimester of pregnancy. This clonotype was obtained from a female donor with multiple sclerosis, enrolled in a pregnancy study.

The CDR3: CASSPTFYQPQHF. The CDR3 DNA sequence: TGTGCCAGCAGCCCAACGTTCTACCAGCCCCAGCATTTT. The gene calls are TRBV7-2 and TRBJ1-5; D is uncertain. The CDR3 length is 13 residues. Germline V gene lookup returns CDR1 SGHTA and CDR2 FQGNSA. Trimming removed 5 bases at V and 7 bases at J, with 12 bases between.